Listed below are T cell receptor beta chains from one sample, sequenced in a study of blood T cells in healthy people across ages. Via MiXCR, TCRdb re-called the 5' RACE reads, giving one row per CDR3 protein. Of over a million distinct CDR3 sequences in the sample, 42% are singletons; the top ten hold around 4%. The source material was blood. The origin of the receptors is a woman aged 18 to 35 in good health. CDR3s include the opening cysteine and the closing phenylalanine or tryptophan. D genes are given only for firm matches. Expanded clones are given a class, and other clones once, few, many or no size at all.

>TRBV15|TRBJ2-7|NA|NA
CATSTLRDRSTYEQYF
TGTGCCACCAGCACTCTTAGGGACCGATCGACCTACGAGCAGTACTTC
>TRBV12-3/TRBV12-4|TRBJ1-5|NA|few
CASTYFSNQPQHF
TGTGCCAGCACCTACTTTAGCAATCAGCCCCAGCATTTT
>TRBV29-1|TRBJ1-1|NA|NA
CSVWGWFPMNTEAFF
TGCAGCGTTTGGGGTTGGTTCCCTATGAACACTGAAGCTTTCTTT
>TRBV7-9|TRBJ1-1|NA|NA
CASSNCDTNTEAFF
TGTGCCAGCAGCAACTGTGACACGAACACTGAAGCTTTCTTT
>TRBV7-2|TRBJ1-1|NA|few
CASSLKGQGNTEAFF
TGTGCCAGCAGCTTAAAGGGACAAGGGAACACTGAAGCTTTCTTT
>TRBV29-1|TRBJ1-1|NA|NA
CSVGIANTEAFF
TGCAGCGTTGGAATAGCAAACACTGAAGCTTTCTTT
>TRBV12-3/TRBV12-4|TRBJ1-4|NA|few
CASSPTWGAGKSEKLFF
TGTGCCAGCAGTCCCACCTGGGGGGCGGGGAAGAGTGAAAAACTGTTTTTT
>TRBV10-3|TRBJ2-1|TRBD2|NA
CAISEFGLARSYNEQFF
TGTGCCATCAGTGAGTTTGGACTAGCCAGGTCCTACAATGAGCAGTTCTTC
>TRBV4-3|TRBJ2-1|TRBD2|few
CASSQRLAGGPGEQFF
TGCGCCAGCAGCCAAAGACTAGCGGGGGGGCCGGGTGAGCAGTTCTTC
>TRBV12-3/TRBV12-4|TRBJ1-1|NA|NA
CASSWAPGLTFF
TGTGCCAGCAGTTGGGCTCCAGGCTTAACTTTCTTT
>TRBV29-1|TRBJ1-2|TRBD1|few
CSVGTENYGYTF
TGCAGCGTAGGGACAGAAAACTATGGCTACACCTTC
>TRBV20-1|TRBJ1-1|TRBD1|NA
CSASGTGRGEAEAFF
TGCAGTGCGTCCGGGACAGGGAGAGGGGAAGCTGAAGCTTTCTTT
>TRBV7-9|TRBJ1-2|TRBD1|NA
CASSLVGQGEWHGYTF
TGTGCCAGCAGCTTAGTCGGCCAGGGGGAATGGCATGGCTACACCTTC
>TRBV10-3|TRBJ2-1|TRBD2|few
CAISKTSGSNEQFF
TGTGCCATCAGTAAGACTAGCGGGAGCAATGAGCAGTTCTTC
>TRBV5-1|TRBJ1-2|TRBD1|few
CASTKDRTENYGYTF
TGCGCCAGCACAAAGGACAGGACGGAGAACTATGGCTACACCTTC
>TRBV7-2|TRBJ1-5|TRBD1|NA
CASSLTTGDQPQHF
TGTGCCAGCAGCTTAACTACAGGGGATCAGCCCCAGCATTTT
>TRBV6-2/TRBV6-3|TRBJ2-7|NA|few
CASTQEAYEQYF
TGTGCCAGCACCCAAGAGGCCTACGAGCAGTACTTC
>TRBV7-9|TRBJ2-1|NA|once
CASSSPYEQHF
TGTGCCAGCAGCTCCCCATACGAGCAGCACTTC
>TRBV4-2|TRBJ2-7|NA|few
CASSQEPYYEQYF
TGTGCCAGCAGCCAAGAGCCCTACTACGAGCAGTACTTC
>TRBV20-1|TRBJ1-1|NA|NA
CSAKGFYTEAFF
TGCAGTGCTAAAGGGTTTTACACTGAAGCTTTCTTT
>TRBV25-1|TRBJ2-1|NA|NA
CAAGGNSYNEQFF
TGTGCGGCGGGCGGAAACTCCTACAATGAGCAGTTCTTC
>TRBV20-1|TRBJ2-5|TRBD2|NA
CSARRTSATETQYF
TGCAGTGCTCGACGGACTAGCGCAACCGAGACCCAGTACTTC
>TRBV10-3|TRBJ1-1|TRBD1|few
CASRQGAYTEAFF
TGTGCCAGTCGACAGGGGGCCTACACTGAAGCTTTCTTT
>TRBV20-1|TRBJ1-1|NA|NA
CSAAWTPLNTEAFF
TGCAGTGCTGCCTGGACACCTCTGAACACTGAAGCTTTCTTT
>TRBV7-9|TRBJ1-6|NA|NA
CASSTDTGYGNSLLHF
TGTGCCAGCAGCACGGACACGGGATACGGTAATTCACTCCTCCACTTT
>TRBV27|TRBJ2-1|TRBD1|few
CASSATGWNEQFF
TGTGCCAGCAGTGCGACAGGGTGGAATGAGCAGTTCTTC
>TRBV5-1|TRBJ2-1|NA|many
CASSLGLGSYNEQFF
TGTGCCAGCAGCTTAGGGCTAGGATCTTACAATGAGCAGTTCTTC
>TRBV7-2|TRBJ2-3|TRBD1|few
CASSRPGQGANTQYF
TGTGCCAGCAGTAGACCGGGACAGGGGGCAAATACGCAGTATTTT
>TRBV4-3|TRBJ2-7|NA|few
CASSQGGLQSYEQYF
TGCGCCAGCAGCCAAGGGGGTCTCCAATCCTACGAGCAGTACTTC
>TRBV5-1|TRBJ1-6|NA|NA
CASSLDLGYSPLHF
TGCGCCAGCAGCCTCGACCTGGGGTATTCACCCCTCCACTTT
>TRBV5-1|TRBJ1-4|TRBD1|NA
CASGESGGAEKLFF
TGCGCCAGCGGGGAATCAGGGGGAGCGGAAAAACTGTTTTTT
>TRBV12-3/TRBV12-4|TRBJ2-1|TRBD2|few
CASNLQRGYNEQFF
TGTGCCAGCAACCTCCAGCGGGGGTACAATGAGCAGTTCTTC